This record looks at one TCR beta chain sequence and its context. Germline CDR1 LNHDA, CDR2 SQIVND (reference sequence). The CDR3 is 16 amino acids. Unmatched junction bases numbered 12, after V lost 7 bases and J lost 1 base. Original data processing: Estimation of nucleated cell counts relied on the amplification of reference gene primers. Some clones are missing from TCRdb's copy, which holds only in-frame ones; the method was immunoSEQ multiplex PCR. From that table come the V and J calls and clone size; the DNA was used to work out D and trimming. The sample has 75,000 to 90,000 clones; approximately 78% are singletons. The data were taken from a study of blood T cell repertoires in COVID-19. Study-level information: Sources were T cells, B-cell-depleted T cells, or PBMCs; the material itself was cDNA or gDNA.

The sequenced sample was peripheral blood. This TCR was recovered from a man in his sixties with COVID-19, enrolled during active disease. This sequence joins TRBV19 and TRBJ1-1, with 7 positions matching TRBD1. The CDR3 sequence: CASTRDSGLGNTEAFF. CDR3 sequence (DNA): TGTGCCAGTACCAGGGACAGCGGTTTAGGGAACACTGAAGCTTTCTTT.